This section outlines one TCR beta chain sequence together with its context. The target antigen is unknown. The sample originates from a study of T cells in localized non-small cell lung cancer. Notes on the study in general: A median about 54 of the top 100 tumor clones appeared in adjacent lung. Uninvolved adjacent lung had higher T cell clonality than tumor and all other tissues. In the blood, greater T cell density corresponded to longer overall survival.

Assay used: immunoSEQ multiplex PCR; TCRdb lists only in-frame clones, some missing. The sample shows 30,000 to 40,000 clones, roughly 78% of them seen only once. CDR1 is SGHAT, CDR2 FQNNGV, per germline. The ends lost 2 bases at V and 0 bases at J; junction bases unmatched: 11. This CDR3 spans 19 amino acids. This sequence originates from an older male donor with stage II squamous cell lung carcinoma. Sequenced here: peripheral blood, sampled before any cancer treatment. The chain carries TRBV11-2 and TRBJ2-2, with TRBD1 matching 8 bases. The CDR3 DNA reads TGTGCCAGCAGCTTAAGCCACAGGGGGTGGATTACGAACACCGGGGAGCTGTTTTTT. It translates to CASSLSHRGWITNTGELFF.